This T cell receptor beta chain appears in the sequencing data of a study of T-cell reconstitution after alpha-beta-depleted transplantation in children. Study-level points and caveats: T-cell counts and diversity at one year post-transplant came mainly from newly produced T cells. The high TCRbeta diversity at day 60 in some patients came from surviving recipient T cells and thymic progenitors. In patients about two months after transplant, alpha-beta T cells reportedly arose from several hundred expanded graft clones.

The V gene's germline CDR1 is SGHRS and CDR2 YFSETQ. The CDR3 is 18 amino acids. The V gene end was trimmed by 0 bases and the J gene end by 1 base; junction bases not matched to a gene: 9. This clonotype has a count of ten or more. Its antigen is undetermined. The TCRbeta library incorporated unique molecular identifiers. Via MiXCR, TCRdb re-called the PCR reads, giving one row per CDR3 protein. Among some 600,000 distinct CDR3 sequences listed, roughly 13% were seen once. The sample consisted of PBMCs, mostly from graft donor cells, taken 360 days after TCRalphabeta/CD19-depleted stem cell transplant. The V call is TRBV5-1, the J call TRBJ2-3, with 9 positions matching TRBD2. This receptor was obtained from a male patient between 10 and 17 years old who had a stem cell transplant for acute myeloid leukemia, so the T cells may come from the graft donor. For the CDR3, the DNA is TGCGCCAGCAGCTTGGAGGTTAGCGGGAGAATTGGCACAGATACGCAGTATTTT. Its translation: CASSLEVSGRIGTDTQYF. The whole variable domain, remainder taken from reference TRBV5-1 and TRBJ2-3, is KAGVTQTPRYLIKTRGQQVTLSCSPISGHRSVSWYQQTPGQGLQFLFEYFSETQRNKGNFPGRFSGRQFSNSRSEMNVSTLELGDSALYLCASSLEVSGRIGTDTQYFGPGTRLTVL.